This T cell receptor beta chain was documented in a study of control samples from healthy donors and cancer patients (dated by TCRdb to 2020 to 2021). Notes on this clone: This clone's antigen is unknown. It has no much larger one-base neighbor in the sample; base qualities were not kept.

The library was produced with the immunoSEQ multiplex PCR assay. Sourced from immuneACCESS, this table was stored by TCRdb with only in-frame sequences that have V and J called. A share of the clones is absent; for the studies checked, an unresolved V gene accounts for under half, and the remainder has no known explanation. The sample yields about 130,000 clones; more than 85% were counted once. The ten largest clones add up to 1.5% to 2% of the sample. V is pruned by 0 bases and J by 8 bases, leaving 14 bases of the junction without a gene match. The germline V gene encodes CDR1 SGDLS and CDR2 YYNGEE. From cysteine to phenylalanine, the CDR3 is 17 amino acids long. The kept DNA is CDR3 alone, 51 bases in frame from the first base.

This TCR was sampled from a man aged 18 to 30 in good health. The chain employs TRBV9 and TRBJ2-1; 7 middle bases align to TRBD2. Specimen: blood. This receptor has the CDR3 CASSVDPPAGVIHEQFF. The DNA reads as follows: TGTGCCAGCAGCGTAGACCCCCCCGCGGGAGTCATACATGAGCAGTTCTTC.